One sample yielded the 10 T cell receptor beta chains listed below, sequenced in a study of ipilimumab plus nivolumab after autologous stem cell transplantation. Method: immunoSEQ multiplex PCR; TCRdb's copy keeps in-frame clones and lacks some. Among tens of thousands of clones listed, roughly 88% were seen once. This specimen consisted of PBMCs, obtained in a trial of ipilimumab plus nivolumab as post-transplant consolidation. The receptor source for this set is a male donor with multiple myeloma.

This clone was detected a few times. The V call is TRBV6-5, the J call TRBJ1-6; tentative D call: TRBD1 (5 bases). The CDR3 has 15 amino acids. Trimming took 6 bases from V and 4 from J, leaving 13 bases between them. Per germline, CDR1 MNHEY and CDR2 SVGAGI. The CDR3 spells CASSPGTLYNSPLHF. CDR3 in DNA: TGTGCCAGCAGCCCCGGGACGCTTTATAATTCACCCCTCCACTTT.

The gene calls are TRBV28 and TRBJ1-4; D call uncertain. V shed 6 bases and J shed 14 bases, with 19 bases lying between them. The germline gives CDR1 MDHEN, CDR2 SYDVKM. This CDR3 has 13 residues. CDR3 DNA sequence: TGTGCCAGCAGCCATGCTGACCGGGAAGAGCTGTTTTTT. As protein: CASSHADREELFF.

The V and J genes are TRBV11-2 and TRBJ1-3; possibly TRBD1 for D (6 bases). The CDR3 runs to 14 residues. CDR1 and CDR2 (germline): SGHAT, FQNNGV. The ends were cut back, 4 bases at V and 4 bases at J, with 11 bases in the middle. The DNA for the CDR3 is TGTGCCAGCAGCTCCGGACAGCCCGGAAACACCATATATTTT. Translated: CASSSGQPGNTIYF.

V gene TRBV29-1 combines with J gene TRBJ2-6, with a weak D call TRBD1 (6 bases). V was clipped by 7 bases and J by 0 bases, with 13 bases between them. The CDR3 runs to 15 residues. CDR1 SQVTM and CDR2 ANQGSEA come from the germline V gene. The CDR3 protein is CSAQGQSSGANVLTF. CDR3 nucleotide sequence: TGCAGCGCCCAGGGGCAGAGCTCTGGGGCCAACGTCCTGACTTTC. The variable domain in full, completed from reference TRBV29-1 and TRBJ2-6, reads SAVISQKPSRDICQRGTSLTIQCQVDSQVTMMFWYRQQPGQSLTLIATANQGSEATYESGFVIDKFPISRPNLTFSTLTVSNMSPEDSSIYLCSAQGQSSGANVLTFGAGSRLTVL.

The chain has TRBV5-1 and TRBJ2-7, with TRBD2 matching 7 bases. CDR3 length equals 15 residues. V gave up 0 bases and J gave up 0 bases; unmatched junction bases: 3. Germline values: CDR1 SGHRS, CDR2 YFSETQ. The CDR3 DNA is TGCGCCAGCAGCTTGGGGTGGGGGGGCTCCTACGAGCAGTACTTC. Its translation: CASSLGWGGSYEQYF.

This clone has a single count. In the same sample, other DNA sequences code for this CDR3. The V and J genes are TRBV4-2 and TRBJ1-1; the D gene is possibly TRBD1 (5 bases). This CDR3 is 14 amino acids long. The V end lost 3 bases, the J end lost 4 bases, and 12 bases lay between the germline ends. Germline V gene sequence: CDR1 LGHNA, CDR2 YNFKEQ. For the CDR3, the DNA is TGTGCCAGCAGCCACACCCTTGACAGCACTGAAGCTTTCTTT. It encodes CASSHTLDSTEAFF.

The gene calls are TRBV7-2 and TRBJ2-2; D remains unclear. Germline V lookup: CDR1 SGHTA, CDR2 FQGNSA. The V and J ends lost 5 bases and 5 bases respectively, with 12 bases between them. This CDR3 is 14 amino acids long. The CDR3 spells CASSPVVGTGELFF. CDR3 in DNA: TGTGCCAGCAGCCCCGTCGTTGGAACCGGGGAGCTGTTTTTT.

This clone has just a few counts. J is TRBJ1-3 and V is TRBV2, with TRBD1 as a possible D gene (5 bases). Deletions cut 5 bases from V and 0 bases from J, with 8 bases between. CDR3 length equals 14 residues. CDR1 is SNHLY, CDR2 FYNNEI, per germline. CDR3 amino acids: CASSSGYSGNTIYF. The CDR3 region has the DNA TGTGCCAGCAGTTCAGGGTACTCTGGAAACACCATATATTTT.

This chain links TRBV5-4 with TRBJ1-2; D remains ambiguous. CDR1 SGHNT and CDR2 YYREEE come from the germline V gene (reference sequence). The CDR3 sequence is 14 residues long. V lost 0 bases and J 6 bases, leaving 12 bases between the germline ends. The CDR3 bases are TGTGCCAGCAGCTTGGATTTGCGGGCAAATGGCTACACCTTC. Translating gives CASSLDLRANGYTF.

The chain carries TRBV10-3 and TRBJ1-2; 7 nucleotides match TRBD1. V was pared by 4 bases and J by 5 bases, with 13 bases of the junction left unmatched. The CDR3 is made up of 16 amino acids. In germline, CDR1 is ENHRY, CDR2 SYGVKD. The CDR3 DNA follows: TGTGCCATCAGTGGGGCCGGGACAGCCGTCGGTTATGGCTACACCTTC. Its protein is CAISGAGTAVGYGYTF.